This TCR beta chain was found in a study of blood T cell repertoires in COVID-19. Participant reports of clinical history set cohort assignment. This clone was counted a single time. Some clones are missing from TCRdb's copy, which holds only in-frame ones; the method was immunoSEQ multiplex PCR. The sample lists 310,000 or so clones, approximately 90% occurring once. The sample was PBMCs or T cells enriched from blood (not recorded which). The receptor's source is a woman in her 30s who had recovered from COVID-19.

In DNA form, the CDR3 reads TGTGCCAGCAGTCCGGGACTAGCGGGAGTCACGAGCTCCTACAATGAGCAGTTCTTC. Translated: CASSPGLAGVTSSYNEQFF. V usage is TRBV3-1 (or the pseudogene TRBV3-2) and J usage is TRBJ2-1, with TRBD2 matching over 14 bases. The germline V gene has CDR1 LGHDT and CDR2 YNNKEL (reference sequence). CDR3 length equals 19 residues. Losses at the gene ends were 6 bases for V and 0 bases for J; bases not matched to a gene: 10.